These T cell receptor beta chains were read from a single sample in a study of read filtering for tumor transcriptome and immune sequencing. TCRdb called the reads again in MiXCR, with one record for every CDR3 protein. This table holds approximately 23,000 distinct CDR3 sequences, under 25% found once. The material sequenced was a population of CD138-negative cells sorted from bone marrow. These receptor sequences come from a donor over 35 with multiple myeloma. Both conserved end residues are part of each CDR3. The D gene is left open where the match is weak. Clone sizes are given selectively: once, few, many, or a class where the clone is expanded.

many TRBJ2-2 TRBV28 TRBD1 TGTGCCAGCAGTTCAATTCTTCGGGACAGGGCGAACACCGGGGAGCTGTTTTTT CASSSILRDRANTGELFF
many TRBJ2-7 TRBV5-1 . TGCGCCAGCAGTCCTTTCCCGGGACTCTCCTACGAGCAGTACTTC CASSPFPGLSYEQYF
. TRBJ2-1 TRBV5-4 . TGTGCCAGCAGCCTCTGCGCTAGCAGCACGATTAATGAGCAGTTCTTC CASSLCASSTINEQFF
many TRBJ2-7 TRBV2 . TGTGCCAGCAAGCAGGAGTCGGGCGAGCAGTACTTC CASKQESGEQYF
many TRBJ2-1 TRBV5-4 . TGTGCCAGTTACGGGGGCGGTGCGGGGAACTACAATGAGCAGTTCTTC CASYGGGAGNYNEQFF
many TRBJ1-4 TRBV5-1 . TGCGCCAGCAGCTCCTCCGGGACAAAGTATGAAAAACTGTTTTTT CASSSSGTKYEKLFF
many TRBJ1-2 TRBV11-2 TRBD1 TGTGCCAGCAGCCCAAGGGGGACAGGGGACAACTATGGCTACACCTTC CASSPRGTGDNYGYTF
many TRBJ2-3 TRBV29-1 TRBD2 TGCAGCGTCCAACTAGCGGGAGTTGGGACAGATACGCAGTATTTT CSVQLAGVGTDTQYF
medium-sized TRBJ2-6 TRBV5-6 . TGTGCCAGCAGCCTCCCCGGGGGCAGGGTGACTGGGGCCAACGTCCTGACTTTC CASSLPGGRVTGANVLTF
many TRBJ1-1 TRBV20-1 . TGCAGTGCTAGATCCAGGCGGACGCCCAACACTGAAGCTTTCTTT CSARSRRTPNTEAFF
. TRBJ2-5 TRBV6-5 . TGTGCCAGTAACCGGGACGGTCCTTCTAGGACCCAGTACTTC CASNRDGPSRTQYF
many TRBJ2-1 TRBV7-8 TRBD1 TGTGCCAGCAGCTTATCCGGACAGGGCCGTGGTCGTGAGTTCTTC CASSLSGQGRGREFF
many TRBJ2-7 TRBV20-1 . TGCAGTGCTAGAGTCTCGGCCTACGAGCAGTACTTC CSARVSAYEQYF
many TRBJ1-1 TRBV29-1 . TGCAGCGTTGAGCAGGGAACCTGGGGCACTGAAGCTTTCTTT CSVEQGTWGTEAFF
many TRBJ2-1 TRBV2 TRBD2 TGTGCCAGCAGTGTCGGCGGGAGGGCCAATGAGCAGTTCTTC CASSVGGRANEQFF
many TRBJ2-1 TRBV5-5 . TGTGCCAGCAGCTTGGGGGATAGGGGCTCCGATGAGCAGTTCTTC CASSLGDRGSDEQFF
many TRBJ2-7 TRBV12-3/TRBV12-4 . TGTGCCAGCAGTTTACCCGAAGGACCGTCGGGCGAGCAGTACTTC CASSLPEGPSGEQYF
. TRBJ1-2 TRBV2 . TGTGCCAGCAGTGGACGGGAACGAGGATATGGCTACACCTTC CASSGRERGYGYTF
many TRBJ2-1 TRBV7-9 . TGTGCCAGCAGCTTACTAGCGCAATACAATGAGCAGTTCTTC CASSLLAQYNEQFF
many TRBJ2-7 TRBV6-5 . TGTGCCAGCAGTAGGAAGGGAAACGAGCAGTACTTC CASSRKGNEQYF
. TRBJ2-1 TRBV12-3/TRBV12-4 TRBD1 TGTGCCAGCAGTCTTTCCGGTACCGGGACAGGGTCGGGCAATGAGCAGTTCTTC CASSLSGTGTGSGNEQFF
few TRBJ2-1 TRBV6-5 TRBD2 TGTGCCAGCAGTCCTAGCGGGAGCTCCTACAATGAGCAGTTCTTC CASSPSGSSYNEQFF
many TRBJ1-2 TRBV29-1 . TGCAGCGTTACCACTGGGAGATTTGGCTACACCTTC CSVTTGRFGYTF
many TRBJ2-1 TRBV6-1 TRBD2 TGTGCCAGCAGGGAGCGGGACCATACCTACAATGAGCAGTTCTTC CASRERDHTYNEQFF
many TRBJ2-7 TRBV28 TRBD1 TGTGCCAGCAGCGAATCCGGGACAGGGGACGAGCAGTACTTC CASSESGTGDEQYF
many TRBJ2-1 TRBV24-1 TRBD2 TGTGCCACCAGTGGCGGGACTAGCGGGCGCCAGCAGTTCTTC CATSGGTSGRQQFF
many TRBJ2-3 TRBV19 . TGTGCCAGTAGTGACAGCGGCATCCGCGGAGATACGCAGTATTTT CASSDSGIRGDTQYF
many TRBJ2-5 TRBV30 . TGTGCCTGGAGCCTTAACAGGGGGAGGGTAGAGACCCAGTACTTC CAWSLNRGRVETQYF
many TRBJ1-5 TRBV10-3 . TGTGCCATCAGTGGGGAACCCAATCAGCCCCAGCATTTT CAISGEPNQPQHF
many TRBJ2-2 TRBV29-1 TRBD2 TGCAGCGTTGGTCAAGAGGCGGGAGCCGCCACCGGGGAGCTGTTTTTT CSVGQEAGAATGELFF
many TRBJ2-2 TRBV27 TRBD2 TGTGCCAGCAGTCGGAGCGGGAGGGAGACCGGGGAGCTGTTTTTT CASSRSGRETGELFF
many TRBJ2-5 TRBV29-1 TRBD2 TGCAGCGCGTCGGGAGGGGGGGGAGAGACCCAGTACTTC CSASGGGGETQYF
many TRBJ2-7 TRBV29-1 . TGCAGCGTTGCCAGGAACGTCGGCGAGCAGTACTTC CSVARNVGEQYF
many TRBJ2-7 TRBV3-1 . TGTGCCAGCAGCCAAGATCCAAGGTCCTACGAGCAGTACTTC CASSQDPRSYEQYF
many TRBJ2-1 TRBV7-2 . TGTGCCAGCAGCTTAATAGGAGCGGAGAGCAATGAGCAGTTCTTC CASSLIGAESNEQFF
many TRBJ2-7 TRBV29-1 . TGCAGCGTTGGGGTGGGGAGCTCCTACGAGCAGTACTTC CSVGVGSSYEQYF
many TRBJ2-7 TRBV20-1 . TGCAGTGCTGCCGGTAGGGAGGCCTACGAGCAGTACTTC CSAAGREAYEQYF
many TRBJ1-2 TRBV29-1 . TGCGTCGGGGAACATCTCTATGGCTACACCTTC CVGEHLYGYTF
many TRBJ1-1 TRBV6-5 . TGTGCCAGCAGTTACGGGTACACTGAAGCTTTCTTT CASSYGYTEAFF
few TRBJ2-7 TRBV10-3 . TGTGCCATCCTTCTTGACGCGGGGCACGAGCAGTACTTC CAILLDAGHEQYF
. TRBJ2-2 TRBV30 . TGTGCCTGGAGTCGAGGTTTGGGCGGGGAGCTGTTTTTT CAWSRGLGGELFF
many TRBJ2-1 TRBV9 TRBD2 TGTGCCAGCAGCGTTGTAGCGGGCTCCTACAATGAGCAGTTCTTC CASSVVAGSYNEQFF
. TRBJ2-3 TRBV27 TRBD2 TGTGCCAGCAGTTCTGGGACTAGCGGGTCAGATACGCAGTATTTT CASSSGTSGSDTQYF
. TRBJ2-3 TRBV18 TRBD2 TGTGCCAGCTCACCAGCTCCAGCGGGGGGGCCGGGGACAGATACGCAGTATTTT CASSPAPAGGPGTDTQYF
few TRBJ1-4 TRBV29-1 . TGCAGCGTTGCGCAGGGTAGTGAAAAACTGTTTTTT CSVAQGSEKLFF
many TRBJ2-7 TRBV11-2 . TGTGCCAGCAGCTTAGGAACCTACGAGCAGTACTTC CASSLGTYEQYF
many TRBJ2-1 TRBV5-4 . TGTGCCAGCAGCCGAGGGGGACCCGAGTCCCCGGGGTTCTTC CASSRGGPESPGFF
many TRBJ2-1 TRBV5-1 TRBD2 TGCGCCAGCAGCCTGAGGACTAGCGGGAGAGTCCCCCGTGAGCAGTTCTTC CASSLRTSGRVPREQFF
many TRBJ2-5 TRBV7-9 . TGTGCCAGCAGCTTAGGAGGAGGGGTTTTGGAGACCCAGTACTTC CASSLGGGVLETQYF
many TRBJ2-1 TRBV28 . TGTGCCAGCAGTTTATTGGTCCGACCCAGTGAGCAGTTCTTC CASSLLVRPSEQFF
many TRBJ2-7 TRBV11-2 . TGTGCCAGCAGCTTAGTGTGGCAGAGAGCCCACGAGCAGTACTTC CASSLVWQRAHEQYF
many TRBJ2-7 TRBV11-2 . TGTGCCAGCAGCTTAGCACCCACCCTTCAGGAGCAGTACTTC CASSLAPTLQEQYF
many TRBJ2-5 TRBV28 . TGTGCCAGCAGTTTAAGGGCAGAGACCCAGTACTTC CASSLRAETQYF
many TRBJ2-1 TRBV7-6 TRBD2 TGTGCCAGCAGCTTAGGGGCTAGCGGGAGTTACTTTAGCAATGAGCAGTTCTTC CASSLGASGSYFSNEQFF
few TRBJ2-2 TRBV28 . TGTGCCACAGGTTCTCTAGGACTGTTTTTT CATGSLGLFF
few TRBJ2-1 TRBV3-1 . TGTGCCAGCAGCCAGGGAAGGGAGTCTTACAATGAGCAGTTCTTC CASSQGRESYNEQFF
many TRBJ2-1 TRBV5-1 . TGCGCCAGCAGCCGAGGGAATTCAGCAAACAATGAGCAGTTCTTC CASSRGNSANNEQFF
. TRBJ2-5 TRBV5-1 TRBD2 TGCGCCAGCAGTAAGCGGGAGGGACCTTACCAAGAGACCCGGTACTTC CASSKREGPYQETRYF